This T cell receptor beta chain derives from a study of CD8+CD57+ T cells in acquired aplastic anemia. Overall study: The mean DNA yield obtained from sorted CD4+ and CD8+ cells came to approximately 3 ug.

Turning to this clonotype: A junction boundary mismatches the germline segment, possibly from a read error.

Per the germline V gene, CDR1 is DFQATT and CDR2 is SNEGSKA (reference sequence). The CDR3 is made up of 17 amino acids. Genomic DNA, serving as template, underwent TCR beta VDJ and CDR3 profiling. TCRdb independently ran MiXCR on the reads; one entry per CDR3 protein. The data contain 350,000 to 450,000 distinct CDR3 sequences, 65% to 75% of them singletons. The V call is TRBV20-1, the J call TRBJ1-2, with D tentatively TRBD1 (5 bases). Material: sorted CD4+, CD8+, or CD8+CD57+ T cells (not recorded which) from PBMCs. The sequence came from a human donor in good health, serving as a control. CDR3 nucleotides: TGCAGTGTTAGAGACGCTTCGGTCAGGGCGGCCTACTATGGCTACACCTTC. Translated, it gives CSVRDASVRAAYYGYTF.